This passage covers 6 T cell receptor beta chains from one sample sequenced in a study of blood T cell repertoires in COVID-19. The data were produced by immunoSEQ multiplex PCR, yet TCRdb's version contains in-frame clones alone and is incomplete. Among approximately 500,000 clones, about 88% were seen once, and the ten largest hold 7.5% to 9.5%. Sequencing used peripheral blood. Receptors were obtained from a woman aged 45 to 65 with COVID-19, enrolled during active disease.

The chain carries TRBV19 and TRBJ2-2; D may be TRBD1 (6 bases). The CDR3 loop spans 14 amino acids. V lost 2 bases to trimming and J lost 5 bases, with 9 bases between them. Germline loops: CDR1 LNHDA, CDR2 SQIVND (reference sequence). CDR3 in amino acids: CASSISTGTGELFF. The DNA of the CDR3 is TGTGCCAGTAGTATATCAACAGGGACCGGGGAGCTGTTTTTT. The whole variable domain, remainder taken from reference TRBV19 and TRBJ2-2, is DGGITQSPKYLFRKEGQNVTLSCEQNLNHDAMYWYRQDPGQGLRLIYYSQIVNDFQKGDIAEGYSVSREKKESFPLTVTSAQKNPTAFYLCASSISTGTGELFFGEGSRLTVL.

The chain carries TRBV5-1 and TRBJ1-6; weak D call: TRBD1 (5 bases). This CDR3 comprises 15 residues. Per the germline V gene, CDR1 is SGHRS and CDR2 is YFSETQ. V lost 2 bases, J lost 1 base, and 7 bases lay in between. The CDR3, as DNA: TGCGCCAGCAGCTTAGGGACTTCCTATAATTCACCCCTCCACTTT. Amino acids: CASSLGTSYNSPLHF.

The rearrangement links TRBV29-1 to TRBJ1-2; TRBD1 aligns across 9 bases. V gave up 7 bases and J gave up 5 bases; unmatched junction bases: 11. Germline lookup yields CDR1 SQVTM and CDR2 ANQGSEA. This CDR3 has 14 amino acids. The CDR3 loop is CSGTGGWGEYGYTF. For the CDR3, the DNA is TGCAGCGGTACAGGGGGCTGGGGGGAGTATGGCTACACCTTC.

The V and J genes are TRBV28 and TRBJ1-2, with D perhaps TRBD1 (5 bases). CDR1 and CDR2 (germline): MDHEN, SYDVKM. The CDR3 consists of 14 residues. The germline V and J ends were trimmed by 5 bases and 0 bases, with 10 bases remaining between them. The CDR3 coding sequence is TGTGCCAGCAGTGACAGTCCACCTAACTATGGCTACACCTTC. Its translation: CASSDSPPNYGYTF.

The chain joins TRBV27 to TRBJ2-7; tentative D call: TRBD2 (6 bases). From germline, CDR1 is MNHEY and CDR2 SMNVEV (reference sequence). The germline V and J ends were trimmed by 8 bases and 0 bases, with 14 bases remaining between them. The CDR3 length is 14 residues. The CDR3 region is CASSGGVSSYEQYF. Here the CDR3 DNA reads TGTGCCAGCTCCGGGGGTGTAAGCTCCTACGAGCAGTACTTC.

The chain joins TRBV5-1 to TRBJ2-7; TRBD2 matches 10 bases. Germline V CDR1 and CDR2: SGHRS, YFSETQ. The CDR3 totals 16 residues. Germline trimming cut 4 bases from V and 0 bases from J; bases unmatched to any gene: 7. The CDR3, as DNA: TGCGCCAGCAGCCTAACGACTAGCGGGTACTCCTACGAGCAGTACTTC. Translating it yields CASSLTTSGYSYEQYF.